Listed here are 20 T cell receptor beta chains from one sample, sequenced in a study of siplizumab effects on memory and regulatory T cells. Some clones are missing from TCRdb's copy, which holds only in-frame ones; the method was immunoSEQ multiplex PCR. This sample carries about 82,000 clones, about nine tenths of them seen once, and the ten largest clones take over 1.5%. The sequenced sample consisted of Tregs sorted from blood. The origin of the receptors is a human donor in good health.

This clone was recorded a few times. The chain recombines TRBV28 with TRBJ2-2; 10 positions match TRBD1. Germline lookup yields CDR1 MDHEN and CDR2 SYDVKM. The trim removed 5 bases at V and 6 bases at J, leaving 6 bases unmatched. The CDR3 consists of 15 residues. CDR3 region: CASSIGQGVSGELFF. CDR3 DNA: TGTGCCAGCAGTATCGGACAGGGGGTGTCCGGGGAGCTGTTTTTT.

In this sample, this clone turned up a few times. The chain has TRBV6-5 and TRBJ2-2, with D unresolved. The CDR3 has 14 amino acids. The germline V gene encodes CDR1 MNHEY and CDR2 SVGAGI. The ends were cut back, 5 bases at V and 1 base at J, with 8 bases in the middle. The CDR3 sequence: CASSRPGNTGELFF. The CDR3 DNA sequence: TGTGCCAGCAGTCGTCCAGGGAACACCGGGGAGCTGTTTTTT.

Notes on this clone: The junction and the germline gene differ at one end; a read error may be behind it. V gene TRBV6-5 combines with J gene TRBJ2-4, with TRBD1 matching 8 bases. Germline CDR1 and CDR2: MNHEY and SVGAGI. The length of the CDR3 is 12 residues. This CDR3 reads CASSQGTGRKNF. The CDR3, as DNA: TGTGCCAGCAGTCAAGGGACAGGAAGAAAGAACTTC.

The chain carries TRBV5-4 and TRBJ1-6, with TRBD1 as a possible D gene (6 bases). Trimming took off 0 bases at V and 7 bases at J, with 17 bases between the two ends. In germline, CDR1 is SGHNT, CDR2 YYREEE (reference sequence). The CDR3 loop spans 17 amino acids. CDR3 coding DNA: TGTGCCAGCAGCTTGGTTGCCTGGGGGGGCTCAAATTCACCCCTCCACTTT. This translates into CASSLVAWGGSNSPLHF.

This clone has a single count. V gene TRBV4-2 combines with J gene TRBJ2-1; tentatively, D is TRBD2 (7 bases). Trimming removed 4 bases from V and 0 bases from J, with 16 bases in between. The CDR3 is 17 amino acids. Looked up from germline, CDR1 is LGHNA and CDR2 is YNFKEQ. The CDR3 DNA is TGTGCCAGCAGCCCTAGGGGGGGCCTCCTCTCCTACAATGAGCAGTTCTTC. This translates into CASSPRGGLLSYNEQFF.

The chain couples TRBV19 to TRBJ1-1, with TRBD1 matching over 9 bases. Germline loops: CDR1 LNHDA, CDR2 SQIVND (reference sequence). This CDR3 comprises 15 residues. V lost 4 bases, J lost 5 bases, and 8 bases stayed unmatched. This CDR3 is CASSRTGTGKTEAFF. CDR3 DNA: TGTGCCAGTAGTAGGACCGGGACAGGGAAGACTGAAGCTTTCTTT.

The chain couples TRBV18 to TRBJ2-5, with unresolved D. Germline V lookup: CDR1 KGHSH, CDR2 LQKENI. This CDR3 is built from 12 residues. Trimming removed 5 bases from V and 3 bases from J, with 7 bases in between. The CDR3 region has the DNA TGTGCCAGCTCAATTTCGGAAGAGACCCAGTACTTC. This gives the protein CASSISEETQYF.

V and J are TRBV18 and TRBJ1-2; no reliable D call. Germline CDR1 is KGHSH and CDR2 is LQKENI. The CDR3 sequence is 13 residues long. V was cut by 2 bases and J by 2 bases, with 6 bases left in between. In DNA, the CDR3 is TGTGCCAGCTCACCAACAGAGAACTATGGCTACACCTTC. Translation: CASSPTENYGYTF.

This clone has a single count. CDR3 sequence reads: CASSVTGIGEQYF. The CDR3 coding sequence is TGCGCCAGCAGCGTTACAGGGATTGGCGAGCAGTACTTC. The J gene is TRBJ2-7, the V gene TRBV10-1; the D gene is possibly TRBD1 (6 bases). The germline V and J ends were trimmed by 6 bases and 6 bases, with 15 bases remaining between them. CDR3 length: 13 residues. Germline V lookup: CDR1 WNHNN, CDR2 SYGVQD (reference sequence).

CDR3: CARSPTSGGATGELFF. In DNA form, the CDR3 reads TGTGCCAGAAGCCCCACTAGCGGGGGGGCGACCGGGGAGCTGTTTTTT. The chain uses TRBV5-3 and TRBJ2-2; 13 nucleotides line up with TRBD2. TRBV5-3 is an ORF for which the function is uncertain. J gave up 5 bases and V 4 bases, and 5 bases lay outside the gene matches. This CDR3 spans 16 amino acids.

The chain carries TRBV28 and TRBJ2-5, with D possibly matching TRBD2 (5 bases). The J call may be faulty, since TRBJ2-7 better matches the DNA end. From germline, CDR1 is MDHEN and CDR2 SYDVKM. This CDR3 is 13 amino acids long. CDR3 sequence: CASSLWRTYEQYF. The CDR3 DNA reads as TGTGCCAGCAGTTTATGGAGGACTTACGAGCAGTACTTC.

J is TRBJ2-7 and V is TRBV7-2; D unresolved. Looked up from germline, CDR1 is SGHTA and CDR2 is FQGNSA. This CDR3 spans 14 amino acids. Trimming pared 3 bases from V and 7 bases from J, leaving 16 bases between. The CDR3 nucleotides are TGTGCCAGCAGCTTGTCCCCCCCCCTAAGAGAGCAGTACTTC. Encoded protein: CASSLSPPLREQYF.

The chain carries TRBV28 and TRBJ1-1, with 7 positions matching TRBD1. The V gene end was trimmed by 4 bases and the J gene end by 1 base; junction bases not matched to a gene: 12. CDR3 length: 17 residues. The germline V gene has CDR1 MDHEN and CDR2 SYDVKM. The chain's CDR3 is CASSSRRGGSRNTEAFF. The CDR3 DNA reads TGTGCCAGCAGTTCCCGCCGAGGGGGCTCAAGGAACACTGAAGCTTTCTTT.

As to this clone: Other DNA sequences within the sample encode an identical CDR3. This chain joins TRBV7-2 and TRBJ2-1; D is uncertain. CDR1 SGHTA and CDR2 FQGNSA come from the germline V gene. Trimming shortened V by 5 bases and J by 4 bases, and 3 bases separated the two germline ends. The CDR3 covers 11 residues. The CDR3: CASSPYNEQFF. The CDR3 coding sequence is TGTGCCAGCAGCCCGTACAATGAGCAGTTCTTC.

The chain employs TRBV7-9 and TRBJ1-1; tentative D call: TRBD1 (6 bases). The germline CDR1 and CDR2 sequences are SEHNR and FQNEAQ (reference sequence). The CDR3 runs 12 residues. Trimming cost V 4 bases and J 11 bases, with 14 bases left between them. The CDR3 region has the DNA TGTGCCAGCAGCTCAGGCCAGGGGATCGCTTTCTTT. It is translated as CASSSGQGIAFF.

J is TRBJ1-2 and V is TRBV4-1; 7 bases are shared with TRBD1. The CDR3 has 15 residues. Germline lookup yields CDR1 MGHRA and CDR2 YSYEKL. Germline trimming cut 4 bases from V and 2 bases from J; bases unmatched to any gene: 7. Here the CDR3 reads CASSPRDRLNYGYTF. CDR3 nucleotide sequence: TGCGCCAGCAGCCCCCGGGACAGACTCAACTATGGCTACACCTTC.

A few counts support this clone. The V gene is TRBV7-2, the J gene TRBJ2-5; a weak D match, TRBD2 (6 bases). V gave up 3 bases and J gave up 5 bases, with 10 bases separating them. The germline gives CDR1 SGHTA, CDR2 FQGNSA. This CDR3 has 13 amino acids. CDR3 loop: CASSLGTLETQYF. In DNA form, the CDR3 reads TGTGCCAGCAGCTTGGGGACTCTGGAGACCCAGTACTTC.

The chain carries TRBV7-9 and TRBJ2-5; D is ambiguous. Germline CDR1 reads SEHNR; CDR2 reads FQNEAQ (reference sequence). Trimming removed 4 bases from V and 1 base from J, with 7 bases in between. This CDR3 region has 13 residues. CDR3 DNA sequence: TGTGCCAGCAGCTCCACGTCCCAAGAGACCCAGTACTTC. It codes for CASSSTSQETQYF.

This chain connects TRBV29-1 to TRBJ2-5, with 7 bases aligning to TRBD2. CDR1 is SQVTM, CDR2 ANQGSEA, per germline. CDR3 length equals 10 residues. This chain's CDR3 is CSGRGETQYF. The DNA for the CDR3 is TGCTCGGGGCGGGGGGAGACCCAGTACTTC.

V and J are TRBV7-8 and TRBJ2-1; D possibly matches TRBD1 or TRBD2 (6 bases each). The CDR3 spans 14 residues. V was clipped by 5 bases and J by 4 bases, with 12 bases between them. Germline V gene sequence: CDR1 SGHVS, CDR2 FQNEAQ. The CDR3 DNA reads as TGTGCCAGCAGCCTCCGAGGGGGGTACAATGAGCAGTTCTTC. Its translation is CASSLRGGYNEQFF.